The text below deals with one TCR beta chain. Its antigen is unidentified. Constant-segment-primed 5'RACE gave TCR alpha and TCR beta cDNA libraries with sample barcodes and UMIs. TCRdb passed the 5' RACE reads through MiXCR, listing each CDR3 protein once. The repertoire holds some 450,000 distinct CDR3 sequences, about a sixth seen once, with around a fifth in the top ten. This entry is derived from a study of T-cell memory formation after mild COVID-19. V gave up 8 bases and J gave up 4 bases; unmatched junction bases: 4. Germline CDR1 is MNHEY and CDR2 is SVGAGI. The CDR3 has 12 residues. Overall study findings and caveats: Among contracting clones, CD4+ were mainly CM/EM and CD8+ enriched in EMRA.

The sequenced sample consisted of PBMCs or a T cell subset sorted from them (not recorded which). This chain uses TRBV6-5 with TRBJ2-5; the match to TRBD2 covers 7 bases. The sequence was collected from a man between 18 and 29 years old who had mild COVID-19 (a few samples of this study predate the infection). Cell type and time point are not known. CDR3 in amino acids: CASWEGRETQYF. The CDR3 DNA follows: TGTGCCAGCTGGGAGGGAAGAGAGACCCAGTACTTC.